This T cell receptor beta chain comes out of a study of CD8 T cells in ankylosing spondylitis. Study conclusions and caveats: According to the report, clones linked to the disease were significantly enriched in matched synovial fluid samples taken from ankylosing spondylitis patients. Within ankylosing spondylitis blood, a TCR beta motif made up of roughly eight highly homologous variants appeared to be characteristic.

With respect to this clonotype: No antigen is known for it.

One entry per CDR3 protein, called by TCRdb with MiXCR from the 5' RACE reads. The table includes about 540,000 distinct CDR3 sequences, about 13% detected once. This CDR3 is 15 amino acids long. Germline assignment: CDR1 MNHNS and CDR2 SASEGT. The V gene lost 6 bases and the J gene lost 6 bases, with 18 bases spanning the gap. The source material was blood, either unsorted or a sorted T cell fraction (not recorded which). The sequence was obtained from a male donor with ankylosing spondylitis. The chain is built from TRBV6-1 and TRBJ2-1; D not certain. CDR3 residues: CASSFPILGRNEQFF. The DNA of the CDR3 is TGTGCCAGCAGCTTCCCGATTCTAGGGCGCAATGAGCAGTTCTTC.